This T cell receptor (beta chain) was obtained from a study of blood T cell repertoires in COVID-19. About the study: From the United States, Italy and Spain came samples of acute and convalescent COVID-19. Sources were T cells, B-cell-depleted T cells, or PBMCs; the material itself was cDNA or gDNA.

As handled by the study authors: Quantification of nucleated cells was approximated via reference gene primer amplification. The protocol was immunoSEQ multiplex PCR, while the TCRdb copy is restricted to in-frame clones and leaves out a portion. V and J calls and clone size come straight from that table; D and trimming were deduced from the DNA. The sample has approximately 98,000 clones, about 81% seen once. This clonotype originated in an elderly man with acute or convalescent COVID-19. Sequenced: peripheral blood.

The CDR3 sequence: CASSSRQGANYGYTF. The CDR3 coding sequence is TGTGCCAGCAGCTCAAGACAGGGGGCCAACTATGGCTACACCTTC. The rearrangement joins TRBV7-9 to TRBJ1-2; 10 bases match TRBD1. V gave up 4 bases and J gave up 2 bases; unmatched junction bases: 4. Germline lookup yields CDR1 SEHNR and CDR2 FQNEAQ (reference sequence). CDR3 length: 15 residues. The full variable domain, its missing parts supplied by reference TRBV7-9 and TRBJ1-2, is DTGVSQNPRHKITKRGQNVTFRCDPISEHNRLYWYRQTLGQGPEFLTYFQNEAQLEKSRLLSDRFSAERPKGSFSTLEIQRTEQGDSAMYLCASSSRQGANYGYTFGSGTRLTVV.